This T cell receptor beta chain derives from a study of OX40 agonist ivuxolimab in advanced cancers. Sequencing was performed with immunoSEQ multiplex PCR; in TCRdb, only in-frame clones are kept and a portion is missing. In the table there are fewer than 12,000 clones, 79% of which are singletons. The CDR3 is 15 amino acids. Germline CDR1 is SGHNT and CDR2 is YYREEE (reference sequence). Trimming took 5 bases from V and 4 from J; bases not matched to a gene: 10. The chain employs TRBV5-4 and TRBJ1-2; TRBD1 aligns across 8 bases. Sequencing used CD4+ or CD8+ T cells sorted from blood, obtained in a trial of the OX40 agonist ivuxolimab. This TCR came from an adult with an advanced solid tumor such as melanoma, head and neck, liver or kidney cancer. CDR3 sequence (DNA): TGTGCCAGCAGTACTCGGACAGGGCGGGCCTATGGCTACACCTTC. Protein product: CASSTRTGRAYGYTF. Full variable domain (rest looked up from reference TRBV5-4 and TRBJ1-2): ETGVTQSPTHLIKTRGQQVTLRCSSQSGHNTVSWYQQALGQGPQFIFQYYREEENGRGNFPPRFSGLQFPNYSSELNVNALELDDSALYLCASSTRTGRAYGYTFGSGTRLTVV.